The T cell receptor beta chain described here comes from a study of blood T cells in healthy people across ages (dated by TCRdb to the mid-2010s). Turning to the overall study: In model experiments, roughly one uniquely barcoded TCR beta cDNA molecule per two T cells was captured by template switching. The donors were split into four age groups: young (average around 15 years), middle-aged (39), aged (around 67) and long-lived (more than 80). For two donors (one aged 18 to 29 and one aged 80 or older), the study analyzed two additional independent replicas of 1 million unique cDNA reads from the same blood draw. The study measured age-related changes in TCR beta repertoire diversity using deep sequencing normalized with unique cDNA molecular identifiers. General findings and caveats noted by the study authors: The long-lived group showed more naive CD4+ T cells, fewer expanded clones and increased TCR diversity than the aged group, suggesting age selection. Estimates of total diversity based on one million sequenced T cells were considered lower bounds and underestimates. As age increased, observed TCR beta diversity per million T cells dropped in a roughly linear way, and a significant reduction was already evident by age about 40. A strong correlation was found between observed TCR beta diversity and the percentage of naive T cells measured by flow cytometry. Donor CMV infection status was unknown, potentially confounding age-related changes in expanded clonotypes. Since profiling was done on bulk unsorted PBMCs, naive and antigen-experienced compartments could not be conclusively compared.

This clonotype was detected once. Its antigen is still unknown. The sample holds no much larger clone one base away, and base qualities are not on file. One read alone lends weak support. V was cut back by 0 bases and J by 4 bases, leaving a gap of 15 bases between them. Taken from cysteine to phenylalanine, the CDR3 has 16 residues. Only the CDR3 DNA is retained, 48 bases long and in frame from the first base. According to the germline V gene, CDR1 reads LGHNA and CDR2 reads YSLEER. Receptors were amplified or captured by 5' RACE. TCRdb shows the sequencer as Illumina HiSeq 2500. A second about 7 to 12 cycle PCR used a sample-barcoded 5' primer and a J-beta primer mix. A unique molecular identifier was introduced onto each TCR beta cDNA molecule by a template-switch 5' adaptor carrying 12 random nucleotides. Each sample yielded at least 3 million CDR3-containing paired-end reads. First-strand cDNA synthesis was performed from all RNA using the Mint cDNA synthesis kit, with priming by a TRBC-specific oligonucleotide. All cDNA was treated with uracil-DNA glycosylase and then went through a first 18-cycle PCR with the universal primers M1SS and BC2_uni_R. The source study handled its data this way. For normalization, 1 million high-quality reads were randomly selected from each sample, with every read carrying a distinct molecular identifier. Reads sharing molecular identifiers were discarded rather than binned into consensus sequences. MiTCR, set to a Q25 quality threshold and the strictest error-elimination algorithm, was used for CDR3 identification, clonotype clustering and error correction. A nonparametric unseen species model using Euler transformation provided a lower-bound estimate of total TCR beta diversity. TCRdb reprocessed the public reads (quality trimming at Q25 with fastp, clone calling with MiXCR) and kept in-frame beta chains. Every distinct CDR3 protein forms one entry, paired with its most common genes and DNA. V and J calls and clone size were set by TCRdb, not the authors. The sample data list 900,000 to 950,000 distinct CDR3 sequences, and about 27% of these were observed just once. Of the sample, roughly a tenth falls within the top ten clones.

Systemically healthy Caucasian individuals from Russia, around 39 in total and aged roughly 6 to 100 years, were included as donors. About 9.1 milliliters of peripheral blood were collected from each donor into EDTA-treated Vacutainer tubes. PBMCs were isolated by Ficoll-Paque density-gradient centrifugation, with at least 7 million obtained per sample. Trizol reagent was used to extract total RNA from the PBMCs, yielding at least 5.5 micrograms per sample. Naive CD45RAhigh/CD27high T cell percentages were measured by flow cytometry on a PBMC aliquot from every donor. This same sample was also part of a study on T cells of mothers and their children. In that second paper, the authors write: Nine systemically healthy Caucasian individuals served as donors, namely three mothers together with their six children. cDNA synthesis consumed the entire amount of extracted RNA, loaded at 1.5 ug RNA in each 15 ul reaction. Sample barcodes and 2-4 random nucleotides were added via the M1S primer in the second PCR. More than 9 million TCR beta CDR3 reads were obtained from each mother, and roughly 3.1 million reads were obtained from each child. TCR recombination output is similarly shaped by thymic selection in related and unrelated pairs, with a minor effect exerted by inherited differences. Normalized repertoire overlap was always found to be slightly, but never significantly, higher in related mother-child pairs than in unrelated mother-child pairs. No persistent microchimeric T cell clones were found, with a detection sensitivity of 75 to 100 clones per million clonotypes. The study used deep NGS to compare TCR beta repertoires of mothers and children, seeking features distinguishing related mother-child pairs from unrelated individuals. The mean age was around 40 +/- 4 years for the mothers and approximately 11 +/- 4 years for the children. Libraries were sequenced on Illumina HiSeq 2000 with 100+100 nt paired-end reads after adapter ligation with NEBNext reagents. To prevent cross-contamination, the mother and child libraries were prepared a month apart and were sequenced in separate runs. Between about 500,000 and 2,100,000 distinct TCR beta clonotypes were identified per donor. Naive TCR beta clonotypes were estimated from low-frequency clonotypes matched to each donor's FACS-determined naive share, without sorting.

The receptor was isolated from a woman aged 40 to 50 in good health. In this chain, TRBV4-3 is recombined with TRBJ2-5; the D element could tentatively be TRBD1 or TRBD2, as 5 bases agree for each. The sample taken for sequencing was blood. CDR3 loop: CASSQEWRGAAETQYF. The sequenced DNA: TGCGCCAGCAGCCAAGAGTGGAGAGGGGCCGCAGAGACCCAGTACTTC.